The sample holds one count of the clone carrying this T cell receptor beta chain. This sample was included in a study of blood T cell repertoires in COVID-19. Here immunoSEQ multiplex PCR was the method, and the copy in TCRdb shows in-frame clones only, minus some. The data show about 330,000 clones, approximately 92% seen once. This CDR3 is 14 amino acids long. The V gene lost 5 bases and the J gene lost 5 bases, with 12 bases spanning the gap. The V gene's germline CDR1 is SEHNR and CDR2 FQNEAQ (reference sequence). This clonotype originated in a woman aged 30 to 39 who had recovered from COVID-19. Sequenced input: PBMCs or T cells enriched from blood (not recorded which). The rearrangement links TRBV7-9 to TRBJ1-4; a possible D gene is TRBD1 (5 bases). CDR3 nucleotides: TGTGCCAGCAGCGCCTCAGGGTCCAATGAAAAACTGTTTTTT. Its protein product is CASSASGSNEKLFF.